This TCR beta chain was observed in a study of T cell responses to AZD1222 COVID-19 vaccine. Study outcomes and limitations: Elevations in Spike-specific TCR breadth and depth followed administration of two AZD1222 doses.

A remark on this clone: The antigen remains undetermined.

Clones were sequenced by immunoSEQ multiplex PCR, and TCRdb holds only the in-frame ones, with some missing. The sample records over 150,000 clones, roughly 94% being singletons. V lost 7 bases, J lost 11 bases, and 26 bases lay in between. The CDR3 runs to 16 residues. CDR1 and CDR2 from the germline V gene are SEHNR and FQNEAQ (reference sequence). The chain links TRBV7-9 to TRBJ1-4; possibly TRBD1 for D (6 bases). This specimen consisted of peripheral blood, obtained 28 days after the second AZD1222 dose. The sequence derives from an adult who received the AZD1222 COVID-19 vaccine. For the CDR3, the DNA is TGTGCCAGCAACGCGGACCTTTCTGCCGAGGGGGGGAAACTGTTTTTT. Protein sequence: CASNADLSAEGGKLFF.